The next 4 T cell receptor beta chains were all read from a single sample in a study of blood T cells in healthy people across ages. A second roughly 6 to 12 cycle PCR used barcoded and J-beta primers. One entry per CDR3 protein, called by TCRdb with MiXCR from the 5' RACE reads. Among 850,000 to 1,100,000 distinct CDR3 sequences listed, 35% to 40% were seen once. Sequences were obtained from blood. These receptors were collected from a man between 18 and 35 years old in good health.

The J gene is TRBJ1-1, the V gene TRBV5-5; no reliable D call. V gave up 2 bases and J gave up 1 base, with 9 bases separating them. Germline-derived CDR1 and CDR2 are SGHKS and YYEKEE (reference sequence). The CDR3 spans 14 residues. CDR3: CASSLRSANTEAFF. The CDR3 region has the DNA TGTGCCAGCAGCTTACGATCTGCGAACACTGAAGCTTTCTTT. Variable domain in full (rest from reference TRBV5-5 and TRBJ1-1): DAGVTQSPTHLIKTRGQQVTLRCSPISGHKSVSWYQQVLGQGPQFIFQYYEKEERGRGNFPDRFSARQFPNYSSELNVNALLLGDSALYLCASSLRSANTEAFFGQGTRLTVV.

Notes on this clonotype: The junction departs from the called germline gene at one end, perhaps through a read error. This chain uses TRBV18 with TRBJ2-3; D gene ambiguous. This CDR3 is 16 amino acids long. Germline values: CDR1 KGHSH, CDR2 LQKENI. CDR3 amino acids: CTSSPRSSDGGGTQYF. CDR3 nucleotide sequence: TGTACCAGCTCACCAAGATCCTCCGACGGTGGCGGTACGCAGTATTTT. Drawing the rest from reference TRBV18 and TRBJ2-3, the complete variable domain is NAGVMQNPRHLVRRRGQEARLRCSPMKGHSHVYWYRQLPEEGLKFMVYLQKENIIDESGMPKERFSAEFPKEGPSILRIQQVVRGDSAAYFCTSSPRSSDGGGTQYFGPGTRLTVL.

This clonotype occurred a few times. This chain uses TRBV29-1 with TRBJ2-5; possibly TRBD1 or TRBD2 for D (5 bases each). V was cut by 4 bases and J by 3 bases, with 18 bases left in between. Germline V gives CDR1 SQVTM, CDR2 ANQGSEA. There are 15 residues in the CDR3. CDR3 residues: CSVGGAGLSKETQYF. The CDR3 bases are TGCAGCGTTGGAGGGGCAGGGCTGTCCAAAGAGACCCAGTACTTC.

V gene TRBV4-3 combines with J gene TRBJ2-1; 10 nucleotides line up with TRBD2. The CDR3 sequence is 17 residues long. Germline V lookup: CDR1 LGHNA, CDR2 YSLEER. The junction had 11 bases not matched to a gene; V was cut back by 0 bases and J by 9 bases. As DNA, the CDR3 is TGCGCCAGCAGCCAAGACTTGTGGACTAGCGGATCGGGTGAGCAGTTCTTC. It translates to CASSQDLWTSGSGEQFF.